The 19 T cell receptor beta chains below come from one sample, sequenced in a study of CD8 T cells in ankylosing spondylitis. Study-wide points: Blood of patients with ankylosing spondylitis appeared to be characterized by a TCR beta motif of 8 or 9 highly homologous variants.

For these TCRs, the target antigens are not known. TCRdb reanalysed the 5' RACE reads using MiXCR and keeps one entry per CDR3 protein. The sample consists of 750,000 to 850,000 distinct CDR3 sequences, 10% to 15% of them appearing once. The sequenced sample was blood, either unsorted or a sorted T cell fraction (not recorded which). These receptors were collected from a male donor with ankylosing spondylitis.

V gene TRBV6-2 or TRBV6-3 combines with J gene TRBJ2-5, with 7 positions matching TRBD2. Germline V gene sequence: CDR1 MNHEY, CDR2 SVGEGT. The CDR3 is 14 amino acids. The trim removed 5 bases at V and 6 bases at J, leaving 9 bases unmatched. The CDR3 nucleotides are TGTGCCAGCAGTGACCGACTAGCCACAAAGACCCAGTACTTC. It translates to CASSDRLATKTQYF.

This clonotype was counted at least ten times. The CDR3 is CSVDLGSEAFF. In DNA form, the CDR3 reads TGCAGCGTTGACCTTGGTTCTGAAGCTTTCTTT. The J gene is TRBJ1-1, the V gene TRBV29-1, with D unresolved. Germline CDR1 SQVTM, CDR2 ANQGSEA. This CDR3 region has 11 residues. Trimming removed 3 bases at V and 6 bases at J, with 8 bases between.

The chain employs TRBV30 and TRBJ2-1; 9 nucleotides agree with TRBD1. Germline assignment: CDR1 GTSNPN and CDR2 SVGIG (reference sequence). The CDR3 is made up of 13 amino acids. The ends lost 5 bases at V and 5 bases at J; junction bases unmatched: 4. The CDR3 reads CAWDRGFNNEQFF. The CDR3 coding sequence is TGTGCCTGGGACAGGGGGTTCAACAATGAGCAGTTCTTC.

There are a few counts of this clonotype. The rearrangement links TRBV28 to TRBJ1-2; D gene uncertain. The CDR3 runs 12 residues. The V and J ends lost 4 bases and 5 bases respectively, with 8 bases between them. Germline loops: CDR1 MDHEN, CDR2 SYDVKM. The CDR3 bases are TGTGCCAGCAGTTCCAATAATTATGGCTACACCTTC. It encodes CASSSNNYGYTF.

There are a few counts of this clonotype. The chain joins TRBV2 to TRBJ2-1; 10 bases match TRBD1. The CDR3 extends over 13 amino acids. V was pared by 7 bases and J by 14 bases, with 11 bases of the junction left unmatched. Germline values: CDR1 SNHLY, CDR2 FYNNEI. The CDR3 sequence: CASTIGRDRGEFF. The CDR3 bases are TGTGCCAGCACAATTGGTAGGGACAGGGGTGAGTTCTTC.

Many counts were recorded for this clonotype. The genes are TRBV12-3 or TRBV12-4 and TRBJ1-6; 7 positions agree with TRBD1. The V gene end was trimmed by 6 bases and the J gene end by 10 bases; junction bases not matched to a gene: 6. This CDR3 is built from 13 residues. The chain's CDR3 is CASSKDRESPLHF. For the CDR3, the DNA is TGTGCCAGCAGCAAAGACAGGGAGTCACCCCTCCACTTT.

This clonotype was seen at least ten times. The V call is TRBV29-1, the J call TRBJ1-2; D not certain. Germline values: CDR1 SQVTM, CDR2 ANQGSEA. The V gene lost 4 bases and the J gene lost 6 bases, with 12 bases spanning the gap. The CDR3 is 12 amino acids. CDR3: CSVVLAGNGYTF. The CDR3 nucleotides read TGCAGCGTTGTTTTGGCAGGAAATGGCTACACCTTC.

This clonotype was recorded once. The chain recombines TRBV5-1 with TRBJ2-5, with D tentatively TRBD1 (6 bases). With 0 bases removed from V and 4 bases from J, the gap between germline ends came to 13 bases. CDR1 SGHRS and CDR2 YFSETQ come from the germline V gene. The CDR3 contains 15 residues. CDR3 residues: CASSLDPGEGETQYF. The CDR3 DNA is TGCGCCAGCAGCTTGGACCCAGGGGAAGGAGAGACCCAGTACTTC. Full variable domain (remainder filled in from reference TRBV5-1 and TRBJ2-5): KAGVTQTPRYLIKTRGQQVTLSCSPISGHRSVSWYQQTPGQGLQFLFEYFSETQRNKGNFPGRFSGRQFSNSRSEMNVSTLELGDSALYLCASSLDPGEGETQYFGPGTRLLVL.

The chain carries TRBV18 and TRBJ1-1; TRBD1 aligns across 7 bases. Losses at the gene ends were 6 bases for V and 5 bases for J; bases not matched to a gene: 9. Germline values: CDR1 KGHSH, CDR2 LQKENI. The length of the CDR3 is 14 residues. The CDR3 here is CASSRTGRETEAFF. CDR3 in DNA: TGTGCCAGCTCTAGGACAGGACGGGAAACTGAAGCTTTCTTT.

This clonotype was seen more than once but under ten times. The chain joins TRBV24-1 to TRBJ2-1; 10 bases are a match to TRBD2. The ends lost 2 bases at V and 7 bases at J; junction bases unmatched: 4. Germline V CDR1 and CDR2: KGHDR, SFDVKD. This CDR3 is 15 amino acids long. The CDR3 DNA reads TGTGCCACCAGTGATTATCTAGCGGGAGAAAATGAGCAGTTCTTC. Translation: CATSDYLAGENEQFF.

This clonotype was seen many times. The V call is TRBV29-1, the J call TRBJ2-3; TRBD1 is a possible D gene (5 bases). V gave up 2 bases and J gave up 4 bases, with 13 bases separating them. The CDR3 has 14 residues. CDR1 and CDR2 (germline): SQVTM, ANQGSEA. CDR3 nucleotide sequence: TGCAGCGTTGAACAAGGGGCTGGGGCAGATACGCAGTATTTT. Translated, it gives CSVEQGAGADTQYF.

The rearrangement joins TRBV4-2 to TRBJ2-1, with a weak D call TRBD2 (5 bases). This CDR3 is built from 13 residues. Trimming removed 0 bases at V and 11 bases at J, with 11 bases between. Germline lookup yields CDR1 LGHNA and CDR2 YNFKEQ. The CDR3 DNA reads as TGTGCCAGCAGCCAAGATGGAGGCCGGAAGCAGTTCTTC. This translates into CASSQDGGRKQFF.

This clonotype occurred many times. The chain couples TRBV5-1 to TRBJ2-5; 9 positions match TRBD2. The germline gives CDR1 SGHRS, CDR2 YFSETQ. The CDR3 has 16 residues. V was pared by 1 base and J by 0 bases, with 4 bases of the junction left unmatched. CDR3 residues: CASSLSGLAYQETQYF. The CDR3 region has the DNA TGCGCCAGCAGCTTGTCCGGACTAGCGTACCAAGAGACCCAGTACTTC. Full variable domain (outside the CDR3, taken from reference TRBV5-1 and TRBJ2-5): KAGVTQTPRYLIKTRGQQVTLSCSPISGHRSVSWYQQTPGQGLQFLFEYFSETQRNKGNFPGRFSGRQFSNSRSEMNVSTLELGDSALYLCASSLSGLAYQETQYFGPGTRLLVL.

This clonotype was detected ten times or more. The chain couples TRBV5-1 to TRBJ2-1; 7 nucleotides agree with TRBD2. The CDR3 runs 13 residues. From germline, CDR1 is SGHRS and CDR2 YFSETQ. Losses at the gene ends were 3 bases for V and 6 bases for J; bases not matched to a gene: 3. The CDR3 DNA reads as TGCGCCAGCAGCTCATGGACTAGCAATGAGCAGTTCTTC. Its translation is CASSSWTSNEQFF.

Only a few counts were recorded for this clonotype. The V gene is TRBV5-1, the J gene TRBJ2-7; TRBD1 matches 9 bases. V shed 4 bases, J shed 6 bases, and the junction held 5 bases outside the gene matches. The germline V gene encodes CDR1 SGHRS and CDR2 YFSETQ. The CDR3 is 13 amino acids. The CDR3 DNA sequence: TGCGCCAGCAGCACCGACAGGGGGGTCGAGCAGTACTTC. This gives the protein CASSTDRGVEQYF.

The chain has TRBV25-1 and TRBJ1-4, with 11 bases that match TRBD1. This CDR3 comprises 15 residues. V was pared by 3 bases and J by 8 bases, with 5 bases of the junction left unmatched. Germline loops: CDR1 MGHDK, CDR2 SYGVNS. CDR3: CASSDHRTGGEKLFF. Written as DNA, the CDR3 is TGTGCCAGCAGTGATCACCGGACAGGGGGCGAAAAACTGTTTTTT.

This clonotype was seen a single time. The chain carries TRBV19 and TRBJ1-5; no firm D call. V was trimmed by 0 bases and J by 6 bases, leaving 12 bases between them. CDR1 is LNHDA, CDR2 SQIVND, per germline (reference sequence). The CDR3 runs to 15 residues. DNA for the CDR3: TGTGCCAGTAGTATAGAAGCATCCCGAAGTCAGCCCCAGCATTTT. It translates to CASSIEASRSQPQHF.

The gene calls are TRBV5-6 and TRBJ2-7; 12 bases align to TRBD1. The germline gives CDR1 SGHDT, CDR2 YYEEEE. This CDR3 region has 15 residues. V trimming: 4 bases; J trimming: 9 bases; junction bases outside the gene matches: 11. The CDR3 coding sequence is TGTGCCAGCAGCCAGGTGGCGGGACAGGGGGCATGGCAGTACTTC. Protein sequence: CASSQVAGQGAWQYF. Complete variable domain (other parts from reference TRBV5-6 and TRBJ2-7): DAGVTQSPTHLIKTRGQQVTLRCSPKSGHDTVSWYQQALGQGPQFIFQYYEEEERQRGNFPDRFSGHQFPNYSSELNVNALLLGDSALYLCASSQVAGQGAWQYFGPGTRLTVT.

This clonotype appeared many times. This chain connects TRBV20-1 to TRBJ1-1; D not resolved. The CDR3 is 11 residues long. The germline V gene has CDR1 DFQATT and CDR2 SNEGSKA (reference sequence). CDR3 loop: CSVRDNTEAFF. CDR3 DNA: TGCAGCGTCCGGGATAACACTGAAGCTTTCTTT.